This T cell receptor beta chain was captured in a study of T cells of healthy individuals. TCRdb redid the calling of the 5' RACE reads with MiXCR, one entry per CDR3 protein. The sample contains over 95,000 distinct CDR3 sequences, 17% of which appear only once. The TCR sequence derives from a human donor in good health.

As DNA, the CDR3 is TGCAGTGCTAGAAAATACAATGAGCAGTTCTTC. It codes for CSARKYNEQFF. The chain links TRBV20-1 to TRBJ2-1, with unresolved D. This CDR3 region has 11 residues. V was shortened by 2 bases and J by 4 bases, with 3 bases between the two germline ends. Germline lookup yields CDR1 DFQATT and CDR2 SNEGSKA (reference sequence).